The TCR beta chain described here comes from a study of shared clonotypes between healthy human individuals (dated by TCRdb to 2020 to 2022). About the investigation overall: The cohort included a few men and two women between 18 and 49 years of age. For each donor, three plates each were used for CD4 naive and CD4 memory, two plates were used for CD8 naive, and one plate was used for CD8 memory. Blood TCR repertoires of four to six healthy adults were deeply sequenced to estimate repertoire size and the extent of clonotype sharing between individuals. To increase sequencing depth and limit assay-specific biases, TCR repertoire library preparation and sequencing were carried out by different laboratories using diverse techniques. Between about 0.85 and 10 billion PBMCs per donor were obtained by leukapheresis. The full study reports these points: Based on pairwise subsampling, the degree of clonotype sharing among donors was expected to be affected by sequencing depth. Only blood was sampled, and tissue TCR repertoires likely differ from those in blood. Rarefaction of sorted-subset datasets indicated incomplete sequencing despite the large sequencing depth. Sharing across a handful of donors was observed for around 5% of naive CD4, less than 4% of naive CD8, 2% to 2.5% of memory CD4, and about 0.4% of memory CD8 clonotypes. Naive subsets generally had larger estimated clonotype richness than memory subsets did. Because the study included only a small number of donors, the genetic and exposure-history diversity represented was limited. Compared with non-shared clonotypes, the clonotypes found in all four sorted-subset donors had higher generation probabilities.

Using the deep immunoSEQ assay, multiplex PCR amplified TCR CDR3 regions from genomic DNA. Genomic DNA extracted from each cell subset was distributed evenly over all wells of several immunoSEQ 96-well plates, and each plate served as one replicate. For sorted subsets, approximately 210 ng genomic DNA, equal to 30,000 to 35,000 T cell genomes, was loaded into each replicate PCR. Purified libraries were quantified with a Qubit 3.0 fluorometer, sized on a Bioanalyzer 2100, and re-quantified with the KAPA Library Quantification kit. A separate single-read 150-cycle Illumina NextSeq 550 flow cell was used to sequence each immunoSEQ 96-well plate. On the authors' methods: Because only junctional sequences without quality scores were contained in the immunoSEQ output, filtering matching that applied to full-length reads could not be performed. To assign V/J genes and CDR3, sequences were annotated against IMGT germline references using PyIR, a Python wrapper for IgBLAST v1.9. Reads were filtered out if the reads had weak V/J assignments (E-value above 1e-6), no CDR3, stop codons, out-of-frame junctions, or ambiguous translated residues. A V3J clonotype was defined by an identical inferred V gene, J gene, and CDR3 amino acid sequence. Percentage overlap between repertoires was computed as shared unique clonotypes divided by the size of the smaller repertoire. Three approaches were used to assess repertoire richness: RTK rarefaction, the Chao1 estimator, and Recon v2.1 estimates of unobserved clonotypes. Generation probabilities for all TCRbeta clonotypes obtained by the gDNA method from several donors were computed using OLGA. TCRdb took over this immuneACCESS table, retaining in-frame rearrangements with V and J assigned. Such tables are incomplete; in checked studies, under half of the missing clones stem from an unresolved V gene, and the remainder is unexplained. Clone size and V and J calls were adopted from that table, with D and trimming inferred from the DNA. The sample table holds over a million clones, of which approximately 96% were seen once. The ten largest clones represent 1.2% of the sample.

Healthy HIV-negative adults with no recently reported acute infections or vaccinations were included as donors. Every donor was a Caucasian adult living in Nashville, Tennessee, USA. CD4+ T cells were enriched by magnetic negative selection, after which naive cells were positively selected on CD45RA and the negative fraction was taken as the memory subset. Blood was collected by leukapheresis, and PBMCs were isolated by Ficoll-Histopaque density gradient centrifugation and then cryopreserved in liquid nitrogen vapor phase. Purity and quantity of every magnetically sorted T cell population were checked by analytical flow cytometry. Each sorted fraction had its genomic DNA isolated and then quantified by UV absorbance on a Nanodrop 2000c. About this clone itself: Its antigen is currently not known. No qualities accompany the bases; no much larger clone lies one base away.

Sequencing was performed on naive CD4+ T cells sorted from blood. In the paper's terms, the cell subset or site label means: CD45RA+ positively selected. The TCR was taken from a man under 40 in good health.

The sequenced DNA: TGTGCCAGCAACGGACAGAGCAATCAGCCCCAGCATTTT. It is translated as CASNGQSNQPQHF. The chain is assembled from TRBV2 and TRBJ1-5, and perhaps TRBD1 as D gene, on 6 matching bases. CDR1 and CDR2, looked up from the germline V gene, are SNHLY and FYNNEI. Counted from cysteine to phenylalanine, this CDR3 has 13 amino acids. The DNA shown is the 39-base CDR3, in frame from base 1. V loses 7 bases of germline sequence and J loses 1 base, and the interval between the two ends is 8 bases.